Reported below is one TCR beta chain. This specimen belongs to a study of blood T cell repertoires in COVID-19. As for the study in general: Acute and convalescent COVID-19 specimens originated in the United States, Italy and Spain. In each case, the material was cDNA or gDNA derived from T cells, B-cell-depleted T cells, or PBMCs.

Per the authors' pipeline: Amplification of reference gene primers was used by the study to estimate nucleated cell counts. Using immunoSEQ multiplex PCR, the repertoire was profiled, and TCRdb retains in-frame clones only, with some absent. V, J and clone size are those of that table, while D and trimming were read from the DNA. The data hold approximately 340,000 clones, with around 88% observed a single time. The material sequenced was peripheral blood. This clonotype originated in a man aged 30 to 39 with active or convalescent COVID-19.

The DNA of the CDR3 is TGCGCCAGCAGCACATTGGACAGAACAGAGACCCAGTACTTC. It translates to CASSTLDRTETQYF. This chain connects TRBV5-1 to TRBJ2-5, with D perhaps matching TRBD1 (6 bases). V was trimmed by 4 bases and J by 4 bases, leaving 14 bases between them. Germline CDR1 and CDR2: SGHRS and YFSETQ. The CDR3 contains 14 residues.